This record concerns one T cell receptor beta chain sequence. The data were obtained in a study of blood T cell repertoires in COVID-19. This CDR3 is 13 amino acids long. Germline values: CDR1 ENHRY, CDR2 SYGVKD. Trimming took off 4 bases at V and 3 bases at J, with 9 bases between the two ends. Source study methods: The assay estimated nucleated cells by amplifying reference gene primers. Sequencing used immunoSEQ multiplex PCR; TCRdb keeps in-frame clones, though not all of them. Clone size and V and J calls were adopted from that table, with D and trimming inferred from the DNA. The sample consists of 75,000 to 100,000 clones, around nine tenths of them appearing once.

The origin of this receptor is a human donor in a cohort sampled during active COVID-19. Sequences were obtained from peripheral blood. The chain carries TRBV10-3 and TRBJ1-1, with TRBD1 as a possible D gene (5 bases). CDR3 sequence: CAISGRGDTEAFF. CDR3 nucleotide sequence: TGTGCCATCAGTGGCCGGGGGGACACTGAAGCTTTCTTT.